Shown below are 28 T cell receptor beta chains from a single sample sequenced in a study of T cell changes during pregnancy in multiple sclerosis. Assay: immunoSEQ multiplex PCR; the TCRdb copy retains only in-frame clones and omits some. The sample lists tens of thousands of clones, 85% to 95% occurring once. The material was peripheral blood, obtained after pregnancy. All receptors come from a female donor with multiple sclerosis, enrolled in a pregnancy study.

The rearrangement joins TRBV27 to TRBJ1-2; 7 bases fit TRBD1. The germline gives CDR1 MNHEY, CDR2 SMNVEV (reference sequence). This CDR3 is built from 15 residues. V lost 3 bases, J lost 0 bases, and 4 bases stayed unmatched. DNA for the CDR3: TGTGCCAGCAGTTTCGGGGACAGCCCTAACTATGGCTACACCTTC. It encodes CASSFGDSPNYGYTF.

The CDR3 reads CASSLLGHNTGELFF. As DNA, the CDR3 is TGCGCCAGCAGCTTGTTGGGACATAACACCGGGGAGCTGTTTTTT. The chain links TRBV5-1 to TRBJ2-2; a weak D match, TRBD1 (6 bases). The ends were cut back, 1 base at V and 2 bases at J, with 9 bases in the middle. Germline CDR1 and CDR2: SGHRS and YFSETQ. The length of the CDR3 is 15 residues.

The rearrangement links TRBV7-9 to TRBJ2-1, with TRBD2 identical over 9 bases. The CDR3 totals 17 residues. Germline loops: CDR1 SEHNR, CDR2 FQNEAQ (reference sequence). The J segment lost 8 bases and the V segment lost 2 bases, leaving 13 bases of the junction unmatched. The CDR3 DNA follows: TGTGCCAGCAGCTTAAATCGGCGGGAGGGCCCTGGGTATGAGCAGTTCTTC. It encodes CASSLNRREGPGYEQFF.

The chain uses TRBV6-1 and TRBJ2-7; D is uncertain. From germline, CDR1 is MNHNS and CDR2 SASEGT. The ends were cut back, 8 bases at V and 3 bases at J, with 20 bases in the middle. The CDR3 spans 15 residues. CDR3 DNA sequence: TGTGCCAGCCTCCGGAGAACTTTCGATGACTACGAGCAGTACTTC. It codes for CASLRRTFDDYEQYF.

The chain recombines TRBV6-5 with TRBJ2-1; 9 bases agree with TRBD2. The J segment lost 10 bases and the V segment lost 6 bases, leaving 10 bases of the junction unmatched. Germline V gives CDR1 MNHEY, CDR2 SVGAGI. CDR3 length equals 14 residues. The CDR3 sequence: CASRPLAGAPEQFF. CDR3 nucleotide sequence: TGTGCCAGCAGACCACTAGCGGGTGCCCCCGAGCAGTTCTTC.

CDR3 protein: CASSGTLETVILNEQFF. CDR3 nucleotide sequence: TGTGCCAGCAGTGGCACGCTGGAGACAGTAATCCTTAATGAGCAGTTCTTC. The gene calls are TRBV6-1 and TRBJ2-1; weak D call: TRBD1 (5 bases). Germline V gives CDR1 MNHNS, CDR2 SASEGT. V gave up 4 bases and J gave up 7 bases, with 23 bases separating them. The CDR3 is 17 residues long.

The chain links TRBV20-1 to TRBJ2-2; D unresolved. Trimming cost V 5 bases and J 4 bases, with 5 bases left between them. CDR1 and CDR2 (germline): DFQATT, SNEGSKA (reference sequence). The CDR3 is 11 residues long. The CDR3 here is CSAVSTGELFF. The CDR3 DNA follows: TGCAGTGCTGTGAGCACCGGGGAGCTGTTTTTT.

The V gene is TRBV27, the J gene TRBJ2-3, with 8 bases identical to TRBD2. The length of the CDR3 is 16 residues. V was pared by 2 bases and J by 2 bases, with 6 bases of the junction left unmatched. Per germline, CDR1 MNHEY and CDR2 SMNVEV (reference sequence). In DNA, the CDR3 is TGTGCCAGCAGTTTAACCCCGGGAGGGTACACAGATACGCAGTATTTT. It translates to CASSLTPGGYTDTQYF.

This chain joins TRBV6-1 and TRBJ1-2; D is possibly TRBD1 (5 bases). The V end lost 6 bases, the J end lost 4 bases, and 15 bases lay between the germline ends. The germline CDR1 and CDR2 sequences are MNHNS and SASEGT. This CDR3 is built from 14 residues. In DNA, the CDR3 is TGTGCCAGCAGAAGTATAGGGGTTGGCTATGGCTACACCTTC. This translates into CASRSIGVGYGYTF.

The chain has TRBV11-2 and TRBJ2-1, with 11 bases identical to TRBD2. Losses at the gene ends were 6 bases for V and 5 bases for J; bases not matched to a gene: 6. The CDR3 is 15 residues long. Germline CDR1 is SGHAT and CDR2 is FQNNGV. The CDR3 coding sequence is TGTGCCAGCAGACCTAGACTAGCGGGACACAATGAGCAGTTCTTC. Protein: CASRPRLAGHNEQFF.

J is TRBJ1-1 and V is TRBV19, with TRBD1 matching over 7 bases. Germline assignment: CDR1 LNHDA and CDR2 SQIVND (reference sequence). This CDR3 spans 15 amino acids. Unmatched junction bases numbered 6, after V lost 4 bases and J lost 1 base. CDR3 in DNA: TGTGCCAGTAGTAGTCGGTCAGGGGGGAACACTGAAGCTTTCTTT. Amino acid sequence: CASSSRSGGNTEAFF.

The chain couples TRBV30 to TRBJ2-7, with TRBD1 matching over 8 bases. The CDR3 length is 12 residues. Unmatched junction bases numbered 5, after V lost 7 bases and J lost 3 bases. Germline loops: CDR1 GTSNPN, CDR2 SVGIG (reference sequence). CDR3 nucleotide sequence: TGTGCCTCTAACAGGGGGAGCTACGAGCAGTACTTC. It encodes CASNRGSYEQYF.

V and J are TRBV5-6 and TRBJ2-7, with 10 positions matching TRBD2. This CDR3 comprises 15 residues. Trimming at V came to 4 bases and at J to 4 bases, leaving 8 bases not matched to a gene. Germline-derived CDR1 and CDR2 are SGHDT and YYEEEE. CDR3 loop: CASSKVGLADYEQYF. In nucleotides, the CDR3 is TGTGCCAGCAGCAAAGTAGGACTAGCGGATTACGAGCAGTACTTC.

The chain is built from TRBV6-5 and TRBJ2-1; D is perhaps TRBD1 (5 bases). This CDR3 comprises 14 residues. V shed 6 bases and J shed 4 bases, with 13 bases lying between them. Germline lookup yields CDR1 MNHEY and CDR2 SVGAGI. The CDR3 DNA follows: TGTGCCAGCAGGAGATTGACAGTATACAATGAGCAGTTCTTC. Amino acid sequence: CASRRLTVYNEQFF.

The J gene is TRBJ1-1, the V gene TRBV27; TRBD1 is a possible D gene (6 bases). The CDR3 has 14 amino acids. From germline, CDR1 is MNHEY and CDR2 SMNVEV (reference sequence). V was cut by 2 bases and J by 2 bases, with 9 bases left in between. The CDR3 loop is CASSLQDSNTEAFF. The CDR3 nucleotides read TGTGCCAGCAGTTTACAGGACAGCAACACTGAAGCTTTCTTT.

J is TRBJ1-1 and V is TRBV7-9; D ambiguous. Germline V gives CDR1 SEHNR, CDR2 FQNEAQ (reference sequence). Trimming left V 5 bases short and J 6 bases short, with 16 bases between. This CDR3 region has 14 residues. CDR3 protein: CASSPQSGGAEAFF. The CDR3 DNA follows: TGTGCCAGCAGCCCCCAGTCCGGAGGCGCTGAAGCTTTCTTT.

The chain uses TRBV5-1 and TRBJ1-1, with TRBD1 identical over 7 bases. Per the germline V gene, CDR1 is SGHRS and CDR2 is YFSETQ. The V and J ends lost 4 bases and 4 bases, in that order; junction bases with no gene match: 7. The CDR3 totals 14 residues. As DNA, the CDR3 is TGCGCCAGCAGCCGGACAGGATCGGTCACTGAAGCTTTCTTT. Translating it yields CASSRTGSVTEAFF.

V usage is TRBV19 and J usage is TRBJ2-3, with 12 positions matching TRBD2. The V gene end was trimmed by 1 base and the J gene end by 5 bases; junction bases not matched to a gene: 7. CDR3 length equals 17 residues. The germline CDR1 and CDR2 sequences are LNHDA and SQIVND (reference sequence). The CDR3 spells CASSIGPSGGALDTQYF. The CDR3 coding sequence is TGTGCCAGTAGTATAGGCCCTAGCGGGGGGGCTCTAGATACGCAGTATTTT.

The CDR3 DNA follows: TGTGCCAGCAGCCGAAAAGGGGACAGGGGTACCGGGGAGCTGTTTTTT. It is translated as CASSRKGDRGTGELFF. The chain recombines TRBV7-2 with TRBJ2-2, with TRBD1 matching 10 bases. After removal of 5 bases from V and 5 bases from J, the junction contained 8 bases not matched to a gene. This CDR3 spans 16 amino acids. Germline CDR1 and CDR2: SGHTA and FQGNSA.

The rearrangement uses TRBV5-1 and TRBJ2-1, with D perhaps matching TRBD1 (6 bases). Germline CDR1 SGHRS, CDR2 YFSETQ. This CDR3 comprises 15 residues. The germline V and J ends were trimmed by 7 bases and 8 bases, with 22 bases remaining between them. The CDR3 loop reads CASLPGEFSFHEQFF. CDR3 sequence (DNA): TGCGCCAGCCTCCCAGGGGAATTTAGCTTCCATGAGCAGTTCTTC.

This rearrangement joins TRBV2 to TRBJ2-7; possible D gene TRBD2, 5 bases. CDR1 is SNHLY, CDR2 FYNNEI, per germline. This CDR3 has 13 amino acids. V shed 5 bases and J shed 2 bases, with 10 bases lying between them. The DNA for the CDR3 is TGTGCCAGCAGTTGGACTCTCCCCTACGAGCAGTACTTC. This codes for CASSWTLPYEQYF.

The gene calls are TRBV5-1 and TRBJ2-5, with 11 bases identical to TRBD2. Germline values: CDR1 SGHRS, CDR2 YFSETQ. V gave up 3 bases and J gave up 7 bases; unmatched junction bases: 8. The length of the CDR3 is 15 residues. The CDR3 loop is CASSSLGLAVATQYF. The CDR3 nucleotides are TGCGCCAGCAGCTCGCTGGGACTAGCGGTGGCGACCCAGTACTTC.

The V call is TRBV10-3, the J call TRBJ2-6; 9 positions match TRBD2. The germline gives CDR1 ENHRY, CDR2 SYGVKD. The CDR3 totals 17 residues. V lost 2 bases, J lost 8 bases, and 10 bases stayed unmatched. The CDR3 spells CAISERREGVTPNVLTF. The CDR3, as DNA: TGTGCCATCAGTGAGAGGCGGGAGGGCGTTACTCCCAACGTCCTGACTTTC.

The chain joins TRBV25-1 to TRBJ2-1; tentatively, D is TRBD1 (5 bases). V was clipped by 2 bases and J by 7 bases, with 9 bases between them. The CDR3 consists of 13 residues. CDR1 is MGHDK and CDR2 is SYGVNS in the germline V gene. CDR3 loop: CASSEAGINEQFF. CDR3 DNA: TGTGCCAGCAGTGAAGCAGGGATAAATGAGCAGTTCTTC.

This chain joins TRBV7-6 and TRBJ2-3; a weak D match, TRBD2 (6 bases). CDR1 and CDR2 (germline): SGHVS, FNYEAQ. The CDR3 has 15 amino acids. The V end was cut by 2 bases, the J end by 3 bases, with 12 bases between. The CDR3 is CASSLSWGETDTQYF. The CDR3 region has the DNA TGTGCCAGCAGCTTATCTTGGGGGGAAACAGATACGCAGTATTTT.

The rearrangement links TRBV7-2 to TRBJ1-2, with 12 bases that match TRBD1. Germline V gene lookup returns CDR1 SGHTA and CDR2 FQGNSA. The ends lost 5 bases at V and 7 bases at J; junction bases unmatched: 5. CDR3 length: 14 amino acids. The CDR3 DNA reads as TGTGCCAGCAGCCCCGGGACAGGGGGCAGTGGCTACACCTTC. This sequence encodes CASSPGTGGSGYTF.

This chain links TRBV6-5 with TRBJ2-7; D perhaps matches TRBD2 (7 bases). CDR3 length: 16 residues. The germline V gene has CDR1 MNHEY and CDR2 SVGAGI. Trimming cost V 3 bases and J 2 bases, with 17 bases left between them. The CDR3 protein is CASSYLGGGGAYEQYF. DNA for the CDR3: TGTGCCAGCAGTTATCTCGGGGGCGGGGGCGCCTACGAGCAGTACTTC.

V usage is TRBV7-2 and J usage is TRBJ2-7; D is undetermined. Germline values: CDR1 SGHTA, CDR2 FQGNSA. CDR3 size: 15 residues. The V gene lost 4 bases and the J gene lost 3 bases, with 16 bases spanning the gap. This CDR3 is CASSSLSGASYEQYF. Here the CDR3 DNA reads TGTGCCAGCAGCTCGCTGTCGGGTGCGAGCTACGAGCAGTACTTC.